These 31 T cell receptor beta chains came from one sample sequenced in a study of cytomegalovirus exposure and HLA in healthy donors. PCR primers comprised 60 Vbeta and 13 Jbeta primers. Repertoires were generated with immunoSEQ multiplex PCR, while TCRdb's copy carries only in-frame clones and drops some. Of hundreds of thousands of clones detected, under 80% appear once; the ten largest clones hold about 2.1%. Material for sequencing was PBMCs. The source is a female donor in good health and CMV-seronegative.

This sequence joins TRBV2 and TRBJ1-1, with D hard to call. CDR1 and CDR2 from the germline V gene are SNHLY and FYNNEI. The CDR3 has 16 amino acids. The V end was cut by 2 bases, the J end by 4 bases, with 17 bases between. DNA of the CDR3: TGTGCCAGCAGTGAACAACAAGCTAGGTCCGTCACTGAAGCTTTCTTT. It yields the protein CASSEQQARSVTEAFF.

The V call is TRBV5-1, the J call TRBJ2-1; TRBD2 matches at 11 bases. The CDR3 is 16 amino acids. The J segment lost 1 base and the V segment lost 3 bases, leaving 3 bases of the junction unmatched. Germline CDR1 reads SGHRS; CDR2 reads YFSETQ. As DNA, the CDR3 is TGCGCCAGCAGCTCTAGCGGGAGGACTTCCTACAATGAGCAGTTCTTC. This gives the protein CASSSSGRTSYNEQFF. Combining the CDR3 with reference TRBV5-1 and TRBJ2-1 gives the whole variable domain KAGVTQTPRYLIKTRGQQVTLSCSPISGHRSVSWYQQTPGQGLQFLFEYFSETQRNKGNFPGRFSGRQFSNSRSEMNVSTLELGDSALYLCASSSSGRTSYNEQFFGPGTRLTVL.

The CDR3 here is CASSSEGGVSTEAFF. The DNA for the CDR3 is TGTGCCAGCAGTTCCGAAGGGGGGGTGAGCACTGAAGCTTTCTTT. This chain uses TRBV28 with TRBJ1-1; the D gene is possibly TRBD1 (6 bases). Looked up from germline, CDR1 is MDHEN and CDR2 is SYDVKM. The germline V and J ends were trimmed by 4 bases and 4 bases, with 16 bases remaining between them. The CDR3 has 15 amino acids.

Details on this clone: The sample holds other DNA sequences that translate to the same CDR3. The chain has TRBV28 and TRBJ2-7; 9 bases are a match to TRBD1. CDR1 MDHEN and CDR2 SYDVKM come from the germline V gene. The CDR3 consists of 13 residues. The ends lost 5 bases at V and 3 bases at J; junction bases unmatched: 2. CDR3 nucleotide sequence: TGTGCCAGCAGTCCGGGACAGGGCTACGAGCAGTACTTC. Its protein product is CASSPGQGYEQYF.

V usage is TRBV19 and J usage is TRBJ1-2; 7 positions match TRBD1. CDR1 and CDR2 (germline): LNHDA, SQIVND (reference sequence). The V gene end was trimmed by 0 bases and the J gene end by 6 bases; junction bases not matched to a gene: 4. The CDR3 is made up of 14 amino acids. CDR3 protein: CASSIEGQKDGYTF. In DNA form, the CDR3 reads TGTGCCAGTAGTATAGAGGGACAGAAGGATGGCTACACCTTC.

The chain employs TRBV6-5 and TRBJ1-2, with D possibly matching TRBD1 (5 bases). Germline V gene data show CDR1 as MNHEY and CDR2 as SVGAGI. V lost 6 bases, J lost 5 bases, and 16 bases lay in between. The CDR3 length is 14 residues. CDR3 sequence (DNA): TGTGCCAGCAGAAAAGGTGGGACTACTTATGGCTACACCTTC. Its translation: CASRKGGTTYGYTF.

This chain links TRBV13 with TRBJ1-2; D is possibly TRBD1 (5 bases). This CDR3 has 15 residues. V lost 1 base, J lost 5 bases, and 14 bases lay in between. CDR1 is PRHDT, CDR2 FYEKMQ, per germline (reference sequence). CDR3 nucleotides: TGTGCCAGCAGCTTAGAGAGCGGGGGAATATATGGCTACACCTTC. Its translation is CASSLESGGIYGYTF. The full variable domain, with the rest looked up from reference TRBV13 and TRBJ1-2, is AAGVIQSPRHLIKEKRETATLKCYPIPRHDTVYWYQQGPGQDPQFLISFYEKMQSDKGSIPDRFSAQQFSDYHSELNMSSLELGDSALYFCASSLESGGIYGYTFGSGTRLTVV.

The chain has TRBV27 and TRBJ1-5; D possibly corresponds to TRBD1 (5 bases). V lost 5 bases to trimming and J lost 7 bases, with 12 bases between them. CDR1 and CDR2 (germline): MNHEY, SMNVEV (reference sequence). There are 13 residues in the CDR3. The chain's CDR3 is CASSQGLDQPQHF. CDR3 DNA: TGTGCCAGCAGTCAGGGCTTAGACCAGCCCCAGCATTTT.

This rearrangement joins TRBV29-1 to TRBJ2-3; D is undetermined. V was clipped by 6 bases and J by 0 bases, with 7 bases between them. CDR1 is SQVTM and CDR2 is ANQGSEA in the germline V gene. The CDR3 sequence is 12 residues long. CDR3 sequence reads: CSVMTSTDTQYF. The CDR3 DNA reads TGCAGCGTCATGACTAGCACAGATACGCAGTATTTT.

V gene TRBV7-3 combines with J gene TRBJ2-2; D is ambiguous. Germline values: CDR1 SGHTA, CDR2 FQGTGA. The CDR3 contains 15 residues. Trimming shortened V by 2 bases and J by 0 bases, and 7 bases separated the two germline ends. The CDR3 coding sequence is TGTGCCAGCAGCTTAGCCGCAGCGAACACCGGGGAGCTGTTTTTT. Protein sequence: CASSLAAANTGELFF.

V gene TRBV5-1 combines with J gene TRBJ2-7; tentative D call: TRBD1 (6 bases). This CDR3 region has 15 residues. V gave up 4 bases and J gave up 4 bases, with 18 bases separating them. The V gene's germline CDR1 is SGHRS and CDR2 YFSETQ. The CDR3 DNA reads as TGCGCCAGCAGCGCAGGGGAGTGGGGGAAGTACGAGCAGTACTTC. Protein product: CASSAGEWGKYEQYF.

The rearrangement joins TRBV10-1 to TRBJ2-2; D may be TRBD2 (6 bases). This CDR3 has 16 amino acids. The V end was cut by 2 bases, the J end by 4 bases, with 14 bases between. CDR1 and CDR2 from the germline V gene are WNHNN and SYGVQD (reference sequence). The CDR3 loop is CASSELSGGATGELFF. CDR3 coding DNA: TGCGCCAGCAGTGAGCTTAGCGGAGGGGCCACCGGGGAGCTGTTTTTT.

The sample holds a few counts of this clone. J is TRBJ2-1 and V is TRBV11-2; tentative D call: TRBD1 (6 bases). Per the germline V gene, CDR1 is SGHAT and CDR2 is FQNNGV. CDR3 length equals 16 residues. Trimming left V 1 base short and J 0 bases short, with 10 bases between. The CDR3 region has the DNA TGTGCCAGCAGCTTAGGAGAGGGACACTCCTACAATGAGCAGTTCTTC. Protein product: CASSLGEGHSYNEQFF.

The gene calls are TRBV29-1 and TRBJ2-3; 9 positions match TRBD1. The germline V gene has CDR1 SQVTM and CDR2 ANQGSEA. Trimming cost V 7 bases and J 1 base; bases outside gene matches: 6. The length of the CDR3 is 14 residues. CDR3 residues: CSGDTGGGTDTQYF. The CDR3 region has the DNA TGCAGCGGAGATACAGGGGGCGGCACAGATACGCAGTATTTT.

In regard to this clone: A junction boundary mismatches the germline segment, possibly from a read error. The gene calls are TRBV7-9 and TRBJ2-7, with D possibly TRBD1 on 5 matching bases. Germline V lookup: CDR1 SEHNR, CDR2 FQNEAQ (reference sequence). This CDR3 has 13 amino acids. CDR3 in DNA: TGTTCCAGCAGCTATTTAGGGGACTACGAGCAGTACTTC. It encodes CSSSYLGDYEQYF.

The chain uses TRBV5-6 and TRBJ2-1, with a tentative D call TRBD2 (6 bases). Trimming took 2 bases from V and 10 from J, leaving 16 bases between them. This CDR3 is 14 amino acids long. From germline, CDR1 is SGHDT and CDR2 YYEEEE. Written as DNA, the CDR3 is TGTGCCAGCAGCTTTAGGGACCGGAGGGGAGAGCAGTTCTTC. Translating gives CASSFRDRRGEQFF.

The sample holds one count of this clone. J is TRBJ2-5 and V is TRBV29-1, with TRBD1 identical over 8 bases. The CDR3 is 14 amino acids. Germline loops: CDR1 SQVTM, CDR2 ANQGSEA. V dropped 7 bases and J dropped 4; count of bases not matched to a gene: 11. The DNA of the CDR3 is TGCAGCGCGTCGACAGGGGAGGTGGTAGAGACCCAGTACTTC. It yields the protein CSASTGEVVETQYF.

The chain recombines TRBV6-1 with TRBJ2-7; tentatively, D is TRBD1 (5 bases). Germline-derived CDR1 and CDR2 are MNHNS and SASEGT. This CDR3 contains 13 residues. V dropped 2 bases and J dropped 4 bases, with 9 bases sitting between them. DNA of the CDR3: TGTGCCAGCAGTGAAAATAGGGGATACGAGCAGTACTTC. This gives the protein CASSENRGYEQYF.

This clone was seen a handful of times. The gene calls are TRBV19 and TRBJ1-2; D might be TRBD1 (6 bases). The CDR3 totals 14 residues. V lost 2 bases, J lost 7 bases, and 14 bases lay in between. Germline V gene data show CDR1 as LNHDA and CDR2 as SQIVND (reference sequence). The CDR3 protein is CASSIPPLGGGYTF. The CDR3 DNA reads as TGTGCCAGTAGTATACCTCCCCTAGGGGGTGGCTACACCTTC.

For the CDR3, the DNA is TGTGCCAGCAGCCCCCAGAACTCTGGAAACACCATATATTTT. This codes for CASSPQNSGNTIYF. The genes are TRBV13 and TRBJ1-3; D gene unclear. The CDR3 consists of 14 residues. Trimming stripped 5 bases from V and 0 bases from J, with 8 bases between. Germline CDR1 reads PRHDT; CDR2 reads FYEKMQ (reference sequence).

The chain links TRBV2 to TRBJ2-7; D perhaps matches TRBD2 (7 bases). Trimming left V 5 bases short and J 5 bases short, with 16 bases between. Germline-derived CDR1 and CDR2 are SNHLY and FYNNEI. The CDR3 runs to 14 residues. DNA for the CDR3: TGTGCCAGCAGTACCTTCGGGGGGCTGAACGAGCAGTACTTC. Translated, it gives CASSTFGGLNEQYF.

The V and J genes are TRBV7-9 and TRBJ2-7; 9 bases map to TRBD1. Trimming cost V 5 bases and J 4 bases; bases outside gene matches: 9. Per germline, CDR1 SEHNR and CDR2 FQNEAQ (reference sequence). The CDR3 runs 15 residues. The CDR3 sequence is CASSLQDRGLYEQYF. The CDR3 DNA follows: TGTGCCAGCAGCCTTCAGGACAGGGGATTGTACGAGCAGTACTTC.

Details on this clone: Relative to the germline gene, one junction end is altered; a read error may explain this. The rearrangement uses TRBV6-1 and TRBJ2-7; 10 bases line up with TRBD1. The CDR3 has 11 residues. The germline gives CDR1 MNHNS, CDR2 SASEGT. The CDR3 sequence is CASSVTGQGNF. CDR3 coding DNA: TGTGCCAGCAGCGTTACGGGACAGGGGAACTTC.

This clone was counted a few times. The chain couples TRBV28 to TRBJ1-5; D possibly corresponds to TRBD1 (5 bases). The V end was cut by 2 bases, the J end by 0 bases, with 14 bases between. Germline lookup yields CDR1 MDHEN and CDR2 SYDVKM. This CDR3 is 17 amino acids long. CDR3 loop: CASSLPRKGVSNQPQHF. In nucleotides, the CDR3 is TGTGCCAGCAGTTTACCACGAAAAGGGGTTAGCAATCAGCCCCAGCATTTT.

The J gene is TRBJ1-2, the V gene TRBV10-3; possible D gene TRBD1, 5 bases. This CDR3 region has 15 residues. Trimming removed 6 bases from V and 2 bases from J, with 16 bases in between. Germline CDR1 is ENHRY and CDR2 is SYGVKD. The CDR3 nucleotides are TGTGCCATCAGCGCTCAGGACATTCCGAACTATGGCTACACCTTC. Amino acids: CAISAQDIPNYGYTF.

The chain couples TRBV11-2 to TRBJ1-1, with TRBD1 identical over 7 bases. Germline lookup yields CDR1 SGHAT and CDR2 FQNNGV. This CDR3 region has 14 residues. The ends lost 0 bases at V and 5 bases at J; junction bases unmatched: 3. Here the CDR3 reads CASSLEAGGTEAFF. Here the CDR3 DNA reads TGTGCCAGCAGCTTAGAAGCAGGGGGGACTGAAGCTTTCTTT.

The chain uses TRBV5-4 and TRBJ2-2; D not resolved. Germline assignment: CDR1 SGHNT and CDR2 YYREEE (reference sequence). The CDR3 extends over 12 amino acids. The V end was cut by 2 bases, the J end by 4 bases, with 3 bases between. The CDR3, as DNA: TGTGCCAGCAGCTTCTCCACCGGGGAGCTGTTTTTT. Translated, it gives CASSFSTGELFF.

The gene calls are TRBV5-4 and TRBJ2-1; TRBD2 matches at 8 bases. V lost 0 bases to trimming and J lost 8 bases; unmatched junction nucleotides: 16. The CDR3 totals 18 residues. Germline V gives CDR1 SGHNT, CDR2 YYREEE (reference sequence). The CDR3 region has the DNA TGTGCCAGCAGCTTGGGCGCCTCTCTTGCGGGAGGCTTAGATGAGCAGTTCTTC. Its protein product is CASSLGASLAGGLDEQFF.

The rearrangement uses TRBV7-5 and TRBJ2-1; the DNA was not used to check the table's D call, TRBD2. TRBV7-5 is noted as a pseudogene. The CDR3 is made up of 14 amino acids. CDR3 DNA sequence: TGTGCCAGAAGCAACGTGAGCTCCTACAATGAGCAGTTCTTC. It translates to CARSNVSSYNEQFF.

The rearrangement joins TRBV18 to TRBJ1-6; D not certain. The length of the CDR3 is 13 residues. V lost 4 bases and J lost 7, with 8 bases in between. Per germline, CDR1 KGHSH and CDR2 LQKENI. DNA of the CDR3: TGTGCCAGCTCACTCTATGAGAATTCACCCCTCCACTTT. Its protein is CASSLYENSPLHF.

This sequence joins TRBV28 and TRBJ2-1; 11 nucleotides align to TRBD2. Germline V CDR1 and CDR2: MDHEN, SYDVKM. The junction had 7 bases not matched to a gene; V was cut back by 5 bases and J by 4 bases. The CDR3 has 16 amino acids. The CDR3 DNA sequence: TGTGCCAGCAGTCCCTTCCGACTAGCGGGGTACAATGAGCAGTTCTTC. Translated, it gives CASSPFRLAGYNEQFF.